The 19 T cell receptor beta chains presented below share a single source sample, sequenced in a study of shared clonotypes between healthy human individuals. The repertoire was sequenced with immunoSEQ multiplex PCR; TCRdb's copy has only in-frame clones and lacks some. The sample holds around 2.5 million clones, approximately 93% seen once. The sample was naive CD4+ T cells from PBMCs. Subset reported: CD45RA+ positively selected. All receptors derive from a young man in good health. Some clones in this sample may be carry-over from other donors' samples.

This clone was seen more than once but under ten times. The chain links TRBV6-6 to TRBJ1-1; TRBD1 matches 8 bases. CDR1 is MNHNY and CDR2 is SVGAGI in the germline V gene (reference sequence). V shed 0 bases, J shed 7 bases, and the junction held 7 bases outside the gene matches. The CDR3 totals 15 residues. CDR3 residues: CASSYSRQGPNEAFF. The CDR3 DNA sequence: TGTGCCAGCAGTTACTCGCGACAGGGGCCGAATGAAGCTTTCTTT.

In this sample, this clone turned up a few times. The chain has TRBV7-9 and TRBJ1-1; D is ambiguous. There are 13 residues in the CDR3. Trimming pared 0 bases from V and 6 bases from J, leaving 8 bases between. Per germline, CDR1 SEHNR and CDR2 FQNEAQ (reference sequence). This chain's CDR3 is CASSLAAGSEAFF. CDR3 nucleotide sequence: TGTGCCAGCAGCTTAGCCGCGGGGTCTGAAGCTTTCTTT.

This chain links TRBV6-6 with TRBJ1-2, with D unresolved. The CDR3 extends over 12 amino acids. The V end was cut by 2 bases, the J end by 5 bases, with 6 bases between. CDR1 MNHNY and CDR2 SVGAGI come from the germline V gene (reference sequence). For the CDR3, the DNA is TGTGCCAGCAGTTACCAAGAATATGGCTACACCTTC. Translating gives CASSYQEYGYTF.

V and J are TRBV13 and TRBJ1-1; tentatively, D is TRBD1 (6 bases). The CDR3 runs 15 residues. Germline V lookup: CDR1 PRHDT, CDR2 FYEKMQ (reference sequence). V was clipped by 1 base and J by 0 bases, with 9 bases between them. Here the CDR3 DNA reads TGTGCCAGCAGCTTAGTGCGGGGGCTGAACACTGAAGCTTTCTTT. Amino acids: CASSLVRGLNTEAFF.

The V and J genes are TRBV19 and TRBJ1-2; 8 bases are a match to TRBD1. CDR3 size: 15 residues. The trim removed 5 bases at V and 0 bases at J, leaving 5 bases unmatched. Germline CDR1 LNHDA, CDR2 SQIVND (reference sequence). The CDR3 DNA reads TGTGCCAGTAGTCCACGGACAGGGCCTAACTATGGCTACACCTTC. Its translation: CASSPRTGPNYGYTF.

The rearrangement uses TRBV7-8 and TRBJ2-2, with D tentatively TRBD2 (5 bases). In germline, CDR1 is SGHVS, CDR2 FQNEAQ. V lost 1 base and J 7 bases, leaving 7 bases between the germline ends. This CDR3 comprises 13 residues. CDR3 residues: CASSLGGYGELFF. The CDR3 bases are TGTGCCAGCAGCTTAGGAGGGTACGGGGAGCTGTTTTTT.

This chain connects TRBV5-1 to TRBJ1-1; no reliable D call. CDR1 is SGHRS and CDR2 is YFSETQ in the germline V gene. The CDR3 runs 14 residues. Trimming took off 0 bases at V and 3 bases at J, with 9 bases between the two ends. CDR3 amino acids: CASSLEGLDTEAFF. In DNA, the CDR3 is TGCGCCAGCAGCTTGGAGGGCCTGGACACTGAAGCTTTCTTT.

The V gene is TRBV5-1, the J gene TRBJ1-3, with D possibly matching TRBD1 (5 bases). This CDR3 is built from 16 residues. From germline, CDR1 is SGHRS and CDR2 YFSETQ. Trimming removed 4 bases at V and 0 bases at J, with 14 bases between. The CDR3, as DNA: TGCGCCAGCAGCCGGGCGGGGACCCTCTCTGGAAACACCATATATTTT. As protein: CASSRAGTLSGNTIYF.

The chain uses TRBV9 and TRBJ1-2, with 7 bases identical to TRBD1. Unmatched junction bases numbered 3, after V lost 3 bases and J lost 4 bases. This CDR3 comprises 13 residues. Germline CDR1 SGDLS, CDR2 YYNGEE. The DNA for the CDR3 is TGTGCCAGCAGCGATCACAGGGGCTATGGCTACACCTTC. As protein: CASSDHRGYGYTF.

The chain employs TRBV6-4 and TRBJ2-7; 12 positions match TRBD2. The junction had 11 bases not matched to a gene; V was cut back by 5 bases and J by 6 bases. This CDR3 contains 16 residues. Germline values: CDR1 MRHNA, CDR2 SNTAGT. CDR3 sequence (DNA): TGTGCCAGCAGTCCGACTAGCGGGAGTCTTGTCGGCGAGCAGTACTTC. This encodes CASSPTSGSLVGEQYF.

The chain employs TRBV7-9 and TRBJ2-1; the match to TRBD2 covers 7 bases. The junction had 14 bases not matched to a gene; V was cut back by 5 bases and J by 10 bases. From germline, CDR1 is SEHNR and CDR2 FQNEAQ (reference sequence). The CDR3 runs to 15 residues. CDR3 nucleotide sequence: TGTGCCAGCAGCCCTGCTGGCGGGAGCCTGGGGGAGCAGTTCTTC. It codes for CASSPAGGSLGEQFF.

This chain joins TRBV5-1 and TRBJ1-6; D gene ambiguous. Germline assignment: CDR1 SGHRS and CDR2 YFSETQ. The CDR3 spans 15 residues. V was pared by 5 bases and J by 6 bases, with 15 bases between. The CDR3 coding sequence is TGCGCCAGCAGTCACGGACTGGGCCCTAATTCACCCCTCCACTTT. This codes for CASSHGLGPNSPLHF.

The gene calls are TRBV6-6 and TRBJ2-1; 7 positions match TRBD1. Trimming removed 6 bases from V and 8 bases from J; junction bases left unmatched: 13. The CDR3 contains 15 residues. Germline V gene lookup returns CDR1 MNHNY and CDR2 SVGAGI (reference sequence). The CDR3: CASRARRTGVDEQFF. The CDR3 DNA is TGTGCCAGCAGGGCTCGGCGTACAGGGGTCGATGAGCAGTTCTTC.

A single count supports this clone. The chain carries TRBV9 and TRBJ2-3; 7 positions match TRBD1. V dropped 2 bases and J dropped 1; count of bases not matched to a gene: 10. CDR3 size: 17 residues. Germline CDR1 SGDLS, CDR2 YYNGEE. DNA of the CDR3: TGTGCCAGCAGCGTCAGGACAGGCCCAAGGGGCACAGATACGCAGTATTTT. This encodes CASSVRTGPRGTDTQYF.

The chain has TRBV7-6 and TRBJ2-6; 7 nucleotides agree with TRBD2. V lost 6 bases and J lost 0; bases outside the gene matches: 8. Germline-derived CDR1 and CDR2 are SGHVS and FNYEAQ. The CDR3 loop spans 17 amino acids. CDR3 DNA sequence: TGTGCCAGCAGTCCCCTTTGGGGGGGCTCTGGGGCCAACGTCCTGACTTTC. Protein product: CASSPLWGGSGANVLTF.

The J gene is TRBJ2-3, the V gene TRBV6-4; the D is unclear. The V gene's germline CDR1 is MRHNA and CDR2 SNTAGT. The germline V and J ends were trimmed by 0 bases and 2 bases, with 9 bases remaining between them. The CDR3 consists of 15 residues. The CDR3 DNA is TGTGCCAGCAGTGACTCAGGGCAGCACACAGATACGCAGTATTTT. This codes for CASSDSGQHTDTQYF.

The V call is TRBV28, the J call TRBJ2-4, with 12 positions matching TRBD1. Trimming cost V 5 bases and J 6 bases; bases outside gene matches: 5. The CDR3 is 15 residues long. The germline V gene has CDR1 MDHEN and CDR2 SYDVKM. The CDR3 coding sequence is TGTGCCAGCAGTGGGGGACAGGGGGCGGGAAACATTCAGTACTTC. It specifies CASSGGQGAGNIQYF.

About this clone: Other DNA sequences of this sample code for an identical CDR3. The V and J genes are TRBV7-9 and TRBJ1-5; D remains ambiguous. Germline assignment: CDR1 SEHNR and CDR2 FQNEAQ (reference sequence). The V end lost 1 base, the J end lost 6 bases, and 4 bases lay between the germline ends. This CDR3 is 12 amino acids long. Here the CDR3 reads CASSLDFQPQHF. Written as DNA, the CDR3 is TGTGCCAGCAGCTTAGATTTTCAGCCCCAGCATTTT. Filled out from reference TRBV7-9 and TRBJ1-5, the complete variable domain reads DTGVSQNPRHKITKRGQNVTFRCDPISEHNRLYWYRQTLGQGPEFLTYFQNEAQLEKSRLLSDRFSAERPKGSFSTLEIQRTEQGDSAMYLCASSLDFQPQHFGDGTRLSIL.

This clone has just a few counts. The sample holds other DNA sequences that translate to the same CDR3. The J gene is TRBJ1-1, the V gene TRBV7-3; D ambiguous. Trimming cost V 2 bases and J 1 base, with 5 bases left between them. The CDR3 is 13 amino acids. From germline, CDR1 is SGHTA and CDR2 FQGTGA. The CDR3 loop reads CASSLLGNTEAFF. Written as DNA, the CDR3 is TGTGCCAGCAGCTTATTGGGGAACACTGAAGCTTTCTTT.